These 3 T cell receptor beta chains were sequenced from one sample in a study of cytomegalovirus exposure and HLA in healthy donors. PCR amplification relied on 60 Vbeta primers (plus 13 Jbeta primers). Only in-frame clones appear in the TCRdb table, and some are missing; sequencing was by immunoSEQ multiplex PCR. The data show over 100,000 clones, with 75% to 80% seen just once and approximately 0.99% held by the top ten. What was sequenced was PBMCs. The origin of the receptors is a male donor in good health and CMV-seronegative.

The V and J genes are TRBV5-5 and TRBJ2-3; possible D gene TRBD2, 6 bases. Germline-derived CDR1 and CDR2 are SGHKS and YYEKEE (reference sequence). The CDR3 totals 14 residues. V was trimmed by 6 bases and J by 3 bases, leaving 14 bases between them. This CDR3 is CASNWEVGTDTQYF. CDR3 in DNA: TGTGCCAGCAACTGGGAGGTGGGGACAGATACGCAGTATTTT.

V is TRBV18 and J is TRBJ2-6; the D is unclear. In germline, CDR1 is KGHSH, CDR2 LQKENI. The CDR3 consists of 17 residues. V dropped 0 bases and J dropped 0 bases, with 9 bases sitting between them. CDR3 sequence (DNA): TGTGCCAGCTCACCACCCCGACAAACCTCTGGGGCCAACGTCCTGACTTTC. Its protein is CASSPPRQTSGANVLTF.

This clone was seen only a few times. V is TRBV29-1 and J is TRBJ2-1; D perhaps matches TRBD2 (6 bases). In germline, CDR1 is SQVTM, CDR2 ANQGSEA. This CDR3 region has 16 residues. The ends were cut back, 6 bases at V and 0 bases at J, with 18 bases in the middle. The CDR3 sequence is CSVEGLPLSSYNEQFF. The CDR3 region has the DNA TGCAGCGTGGAGGGTCTACCCCTCAGCTCCTACAATGAGCAGTTCTTC.